Presented here are 24 T cell receptor beta chains from one specimen sequenced in a study of quantifying T cell responses using KT2 cells. Overall study: Reverse transcription used primers in the TCR alpha and beta constant regions.

The cDNA 3' end received a ligated oligonucleotide with a UMI. The first PCR ran 4 to 5 cycles with an equimolar RC1.1 and RC1.2 beta primer mix. TCRdb reanalysed the UMI-ligation and nested PCR reads using MiXCR and keeps one entry per CDR3 protein. The sample shows some 48,000 distinct CDR3 sequences, 11% of them seen only once. The sequencing sample was made of PBMCs spiked with cells of the T cell clone KT2. The receptors were sampled from a human donor.

This clonotype was found many times. The chain carries TRBV11-2 and TRBJ2-1, with 7 bases fitting TRBD2. This CDR3 comprises 14 residues. The V segment lost 5 bases and the J segment 8 bases; nucleotides outside the gene matches: 9. Germline V gene data show CDR1 as SGHAT and CDR2 as FQNNGV. The CDR3 nucleotides read TGTGCCAGCAGCCCGCCGGCAGGGAGGGATGAGCAGTTCTTC. This codes for CASSPPAGRDEQFF. Complete variable domain (other parts from reference TRBV11-2 and TRBJ2-1): EAGVAQSPRYKIIEKRQSVAFWCNPISGHATLYWYQQILGQGPKLLIQFQNNGVVDDSQLPKDRFSAERLKGVDSTLKIQPAKLEDSAVYLCASSPPAGRDEQFFGPGTRLTVL.

The chain uses TRBV6-1 and TRBJ1-1; 8 bases line up with TRBD1. This CDR3 has 13 amino acids. The V gene end was trimmed by 7 bases and the J gene end by 4 bases; junction bases not matched to a gene: 5. Germline V lookup: CDR1 MNHNS, CDR2 SASEGT. The chain's CDR3 is CASIKTGGTEAFF. The CDR3 coding sequence is TGTGCCAGCATTAAAACAGGGGGCACTGAAGCTTTCTTT.

This clonotype came up a few times. This rearrangement joins TRBV11-2 to TRBJ2-3; D unclear. Germline CDR1 is SGHAT and CDR2 is FQNNGV. CDR3 length: 14 residues. Between the trimmed V and J ends, which lost 1 base and 6 bases, there was a span of 11 bases. The CDR3 region is CASSLGSLRDTQYF. DNA of the CDR3: TGTGCCAGCAGCTTAGGCTCCCTTAGGGATACGCAGTATTTT.

Worth noting for this clonotype: A read error may account for a junction end that differs from germline. The CDR3 nucleotides read TGTGCCAGCAGCTTAGGTGATTCTACAGAGACGCAGTATTTT. Protein sequence: CASSLGDSTETQYF. The genes are TRBV7-9 and TRBJ2-3, with D uncertain. The CDR3 consists of 14 residues. Germline CDR1 SEHNR, CDR2 FQNEAQ (reference sequence).

This chain joins TRBV20-1 and TRBJ2-7, with TRBD1 identical over 11 bases. The V gene end was trimmed by 6 bases and the J gene end by 1 base; junction bases not matched to a gene: 5. Per germline, CDR1 DFQATT and CDR2 SNEGSKA (reference sequence). The CDR3 consists of 14 residues. CDR3 DNA: TGCAGTGCCAGGGGACAGGGGGTTTCCTACGAGCAGTACTTC. Amino acids: CSARGQGVSYEQYF.

V is TRBV3-1 and J is TRBJ1-1, with 7 bases that match TRBD1. Trimming took 4 bases from V and 0 from J; bases not matched to a gene: 5. CDR3 length: 15 residues. CDR1 and CDR2 (germline): LGHDT, YNNKEL (reference sequence). The CDR3 nucleotides are TGTGCCAGCAGCCTGGGACAGTTCATGAACACTGAAGCTTTCTTT. Amino acids: CASSLGQFMNTEAFF.

This clonotype has only a few counts. The gene calls are TRBV6-1 and TRBJ1-1; unclear D gene. The V gene lost 4 bases and the J gene lost 0 bases, with 6 bases spanning the gap. The CDR3 has 13 amino acids. Per germline, CDR1 MNHNS and CDR2 SASEGT. CDR3 DNA sequence: TGTGCCAGCAGTGCTACTATGAACACTGAAGCTTTCTTT. Its protein is CASSATMNTEAFF.

This clonotype was seen ten or more times. The chain carries TRBV6-1 and TRBJ1-5; TRBD1 might be the D (6 bases). The germline CDR1 and CDR2 sequences are MNHNS and SASEGT. This CDR3 is built from 15 residues. V gave up 6 bases and J gave up 2 bases, with 14 bases separating them. The CDR3 reads CASSQDSPRNQPQHF. CDR3 nucleotide sequence: TGTGCCAGCAGCCAGGACAGTCCGCGCAATCAGCCCCAGCATTTT.

This clonotype has a handful of counts. The J gene is TRBJ1-5, the V gene TRBV20-1; TRBD1 is a possible D gene (5 bases). Germline lookup yields CDR1 DFQATT and CDR2 SNEGSKA (reference sequence). V dropped 7 bases and J dropped 7 bases, with 17 bases sitting between them. The CDR3 contains 13 residues. In nucleotides, the CDR3 is TGCAGTGGGGGGGGTAAGGATAAACAGCCCCAGCATTTT. This encodes CSGGGKDKQPQHF.

With respect to this clonotype: Compared with germline, one end of the junction differs, possibly owing to a read error. V is TRBV12-3 or TRBV12-4 and J is TRBJ2-4; 13 bases map to TRBD2. The CDR3 length is 14 residues. The CDR3 DNA follows: TGTACCAGCAGTCAAGGACTAGCGGGAGCCATTCAGTACTTC. Its protein product is CTSSQGLAGAIQYF.

This clonotype was detected ten times or more. CDR3: CASSLRSGRIYEQYF. The CDR3 DNA follows: TGCGCCAGCAGCTTGAGGAGCGGACGAATCTACGAGCAGTACTTC. The chain uses TRBV5-1 and TRBJ2-7, with D tentatively TRBD2 (5 bases). There are 15 residues in the CDR3. Trimming removed 1 base from V and 3 bases from J, with 14 bases in between. Germline V lookup: CDR1 SGHRS, CDR2 YFSETQ. Full variable domain (missing parts from reference TRBV5-1 and TRBJ2-7): KAGVTQTPRYLIKTRGQQVTLSCSPISGHRSVSWYQQTPGQGLQFLFEYFSETQRNKGNFPGRFSGRQFSNSRSEMNVSTLELGDSALYLCASSLRSGRIYEQYFGPGTRLTVT.

This clonotype showed up just a few times. The rearrangement links TRBV6-1 to TRBJ1-3, with D hard to call. The CDR3 consists of 15 residues. V shed 2 bases and J shed 4 bases, with 12 bases lying between them. Germline lookup yields CDR1 MNHNS and CDR2 SASEGT. As DNA, the CDR3 is TGTGCCAGCAGTGAACCGCCTGGGAGGGGAAACACCATATATTTT. Translated, it gives CASSEPPGRGNTIYF.

This clonotype was seen only a few times. This chain joins TRBV6-5 and TRBJ1-1; 8 bases map to TRBD1. The CDR3 length is 14 residues. CDR1 is MNHEY, CDR2 SVGAGI, per germline. The ends lost 5 bases at V and 4 bases at J; junction bases unmatched: 6. CDR3 bases: TGTGCCAGCAGTCCAGGACAGGGACCCACTGAAGCTTTCTTT. This translates into CASSPGQGPTEAFF.

This clonotype was counted many times. The CDR3, as DNA: TGTGCCAGCAGTGAAGTGACAGGGACGGGCAATCAGCCCCAGCATTTT. It encodes CASSEVTGTGNQPQHF. This chain joins TRBV6-1 and TRBJ1-5; 7 bases match TRBD1. V shed 1 base, J shed 2 bases, and the junction held 5 bases outside the gene matches. The CDR3 has 16 residues. In germline, CDR1 is MNHNS, CDR2 SASEGT.

This clonotype was found a few times. The chain has TRBV11-2 and TRBJ2-3; D possibly corresponds to TRBD2 (5 bases). CDR3 size: 16 residues. The ends were cut back, 2 bases at V and 2 bases at J, with 14 bases in the middle. Looked up from germline, CDR1 is SGHAT and CDR2 is FQNNGV. In DNA form, the CDR3 reads TGTGCCAGCAGCTTATCGGAGCGGTCCTTCACAGATACGCAGTATTTT. Protein product: CASSLSERSFTDTQYF.

This clonotype was detected a few times. The V call is TRBV4-1, the J call TRBJ1-2; perhaps TRBD1 as D (6 bases). CDR1 is MGHRA and CDR2 is YSYEKL in the germline V gene. V was clipped by 4 bases and J by 1 base, with 10 bases between them. The CDR3 has 14 residues. The CDR3 is CASSPIGGNYGYTF. The CDR3, as DNA: TGCGCCAGCAGCCCTATAGGGGGTAACTATGGCTACACCTTC.

The chain recombines TRBV13 with TRBJ2-7, with 7 bases matching TRBD1. There are 13 residues in the CDR3. Per germline, CDR1 PRHDT and CDR2 FYEKMQ (reference sequence). V gave up 5 bases and J gave up 2 bases; unmatched junction bases: 3. CDR3 protein: CASSRDRAYEQYF. The CDR3 DNA reads as TGTGCCAGCAGCCGCGACAGGGCCTACGAGCAGTACTTC.

V and J are TRBV15 and TRBJ1-5; a weak D match, TRBD1 (5 bases). The germline V gene has CDR1 LNHNV and CDR2 YYDKDF (reference sequence). The CDR3 totals 13 residues. V gave up 2 bases and J gave up 6 bases, with 8 bases separating them. This CDR3 reads CATSRQGGQPQHF. The CDR3 bases are TGTGCCACCAGCAGACAGGGCGGTCAGCCCCAGCATTTT.

The J gene is TRBJ1-2, the V gene TRBV12-3 or TRBV12-4; 10 bases are shared with TRBD1. The CDR3 runs 15 residues. V trimming: 3 bases; J trimming: 8 bases; junction bases outside the gene matches: 9. DNA for the CDR3: TGTGCCAGCAGTTTGTGGACAGGGGGGAGCTCCGGCTACACCTTC. Amino acid sequence: CASSLWTGGSSGYTF.

This clonotype was seen a few times. The chain is built from TRBV9 and TRBJ2-3, with D unclear. There are 12 residues in the CDR3. Looked up from germline, CDR1 is SGDLS and CDR2 is YYNGEE. The V gene lost 2 bases and the J gene lost 2 bases, with 3 bases spanning the gap. This CDR3 reads CASSVVTDTQYF. The CDR3 DNA reads as TGTGCCAGCAGCGTTGTCACAGATACGCAGTATTTT.

This clonotype is labeled as medium-sized (0.01 to 0.1%). The J gene is TRBJ2-3, the V gene TRBV20-1; tentatively, D is TRBD2 (5 bases). The CDR3 spans 14 residues. Germline V gene lookup returns CDR1 DFQATT and CDR2 SNEGSKA (reference sequence). V shed 0 bases and J shed 4 bases, with 11 bases lying between them. The chain's CDR3 is CSARDTASSDTQYF. CDR3 DNA: TGCAGTGCTAGAGATACTGCTAGCTCAGATACGCAGTATTTT.

The CDR3 sequence is CASRESGRSYNEQFF. In DNA, the CDR3 is TGTGCCAGCAGGGAGTCAGGCCGCTCCTACAATGAGCAGTTCTTC. This sequence joins TRBV14 and TRBJ2-1; D not resolved. Germline V gene sequence: CDR1 SGHDN, CDR2 FVKESK. The CDR3 is 15 amino acids. Between the trimmed V and J ends, which lost 6 bases and 0 bases, there was a span of 12 bases. The entire variable domain, with the rest obtained from reference TRBV14 and TRBJ2-1, is as follows: EAGVTQFPSHSVIEKGQTVTLRCDPISGHDNLYWYRRVMGKEIKFLLHFVKESKQDESGMPNNRFLAERTGGTYSTLKVQPAELEDSGVYFCASRESGRSYNEQFFGPGTRLTVL.

In this sample, this clonotype turned up many times. The V and J genes are TRBV6-5 and TRBJ2-7; 7 nucleotides align to TRBD2. The CDR3 is 16 residues long. After removal of 6 bases from V and 2 bases from J, the junction contained 13 bases not matched to a gene. Germline values: CDR1 MNHEY, CDR2 SVGAGI. The CDR3 is CASSRTLTSVTYEQYF. The DNA of the CDR3 is TGTGCCAGCAGCCGGACTCTTACTAGCGTCACCTACGAGCAGTACTTC.

This clonotype was counted many times. The J gene is TRBJ2-3, the V gene TRBV5-4; 7 nucleotides agree with TRBD2. There are 16 residues in the CDR3. In germline, CDR1 is SGHNT, CDR2 YYREEE (reference sequence). The V segment lost 2 bases and the J segment 1 base; nucleotides outside the gene matches: 7. This CDR3 reads CASSLPLGGGTDTQYF. The CDR3 bases are TGTGCCAGCAGCTTACCACTTGGGGGGGGCACAGATACGCAGTATTTT.